The 27 T cell receptor beta chains in this list originate from one sample, sequenced in a study of T cells in Graves' hyperthyroidism and ophthalmopathy. Amplification targeted TCR beta CDR3 regions from RNA transcripts. The HTBI set primed first-round TCR CDR3 RT-PCR. TCRdb ran MiXCR on the multiplex PCR reads and lists one entry per CDR3 protein. Among approximately 610,000 distinct CDR3 sequences listed, 14% to 15% were seen once. The sequenced material came from blood. The source of these receptors is a woman aged 40 to 50 with Graves' ophthalmopathy.

In this sample, this clonotype turned up a few times. The chain has TRBV27 and TRBJ2-5; D unclear. The CDR3 is made up of 11 amino acids. Trimming cost V 5 bases and J 7 bases, with 8 bases left between them. Looked up from germline, CDR1 is MNHEY and CDR2 is SMNVEV (reference sequence). CDR3 coding DNA: TGTGCCAGCAGTCTTGGTGCGACCCAGTACTTC. This gives the protein CASSLGATQYF.

This clonotype was counted once. The rearrangement joins TRBV5-1 to TRBJ1-1; TRBD1 matches 7 bases. V gave up 4 bases and J gave up 6 bases; unmatched junction bases: 6. This CDR3 is built from 13 residues. Germline loops: CDR1 SGHRS, CDR2 YFSETQ. CDR3 bases: TGCGCCAGCAGCCCTAACAGGGGCGCTGAAGCTTTCTTT. Its translation: CASSPNRGAEAFF.

This clonotype was seen ten or more times. The chain recombines TRBV7-9 with TRBJ2-5, with TRBD1 matching 7 bases. Germline-derived CDR1 and CDR2 are SEHNR and FQNEAQ (reference sequence). CDR3 length equals 15 residues. Unmatched junction bases numbered 11, after V lost 5 bases and J lost 5 bases. The CDR3 bases are TGTGCCAGCAGCACAGGGGCAGTGGAGAGGGAGACCCAGTACTTC. Translation gives CASSTGAVERETQYF.

In its sample, this clonotype was seen many times. The chain employs TRBV24-1 and TRBJ2-7; the D is unclear. Germline assignment: CDR1 KGHDR and CDR2 SFDVKD. V was pared by 3 bases and J by 5 bases, with 7 bases between. The CDR3 is 12 residues long. CDR3 residues: CATSDRQDEQYF. CDR3 DNA sequence: TGTGCCACCAGTGATCGACAAGACGAGCAGTACTTC.

This clonotype has just a few counts. This chain links TRBV6-4 with TRBJ2-6; 9 nucleotides line up with TRBD1. Germline V gene lookup returns CDR1 MRHNA and CDR2 SNTAGT. The CDR3 spans 19 residues. J gave up 2 bases and V 2 bases, and 10 bases lay outside the gene matches. The CDR3 sequence is CASSDPLGQGPTGANVLTF. In DNA, the CDR3 is TGTGCCAGCAGTGACCCGCTCGGACAGGGGCCTACTGGGGCCAACGTCCTGACTTTC.

This clonotype was found many times. The CDR3 reads CASSLGQGVNSPLHF. The DNA for the CDR3 is TGTGCCAGCAGCTTAGGACAGGGGGTAAATTCACCCCTCCACTTT. The chain uses TRBV7-3 and TRBJ1-6; 10 bases map to TRBD1. The CDR3 has 15 amino acids. Germline CDR1 is SGHTA and CDR2 is FQGTGA. The J segment lost 7 bases and the V segment lost 2 bases, leaving 2 bases of the junction unmatched.

This clonotype occurred many times. The gene calls are TRBV6-1 and TRBJ2-5; D call uncertain. Germline CDR1 MNHNS, CDR2 SASEGT. Trimming shortened V by 2 bases and J by 1 base, and 8 bases separated the two germline ends. CDR3 size: 14 residues. CDR3 in amino acids: CASSELGSQETQYF. Written as DNA, the CDR3 is TGTGCCAGCAGTGAACTGGGAAGCCAAGAGACCCAGTACTTC.

Ten or more counts support this clonotype. The chain combines TRBV30 with TRBJ2-6; TRBD1 is a possible D gene (6 bases). This CDR3 is built from 14 residues. Deletions cut 2 bases from V and 4 bases from J, with 9 bases between. Germline V CDR1 and CDR2: GTSNPN, SVGIG (reference sequence). In DNA form, the CDR3 reads TGTGCCTGGAGTATGGGGGCGGGGGCCAACGTCCTGACTTTC. Translation gives CAWSMGAGANVLTF.

The V and J genes are TRBV7-2 and TRBJ2-5; maybe TRBD1 (6 bases). Between the trimmed V and J ends, which lost 4 bases and 5 bases, there was a span of 20 bases. Germline V CDR1 and CDR2: SGHTA, FQGNSA. CDR3 size: 16 residues. CDR3 protein: CASSWQRASRGETQYF. CDR3 DNA sequence: TGTGCCAGCAGCTGGCAGAGGGCTTCAAGGGGGGAGACCCAGTACTTC.

This clonotype has ten or more counts. The V and J genes are TRBV7-3 and TRBJ1-1, with D perhaps TRBD1 (6 bases). Trimming cost V 5 bases and J 3 bases, with 22 bases left between them. The length of the CDR3 is 17 residues. The germline CDR1 and CDR2 sequences are SGHTA and FQGTGA. CDR3: CASSPYRARGADTEAFF. As DNA, the CDR3 is TGTGCCAGCAGCCCCTACCGGGCTCGGGGGGCGGACACTGAAGCTTTCTTT.

This clonotype was seen at least ten times. The CDR3 DNA follows: TGTGCCATCAAACCGGGAGTAGTGGGTCAAGAGACCCAGTACTTC. Its translation: CAIKPGVVGQETQYF. The chain combines TRBV10-3 with TRBJ2-5; D perhaps matches TRBD2 (6 bases). This CDR3 contains 15 residues. The V gene's germline CDR1 is ENHRY and CDR2 SYGVKD. V was shortened by 7 bases and J by 2 bases, with 17 bases between the two germline ends.

This clonotype was found many times. The chain recombines TRBV19 with TRBJ1-5, with TRBD1 matching 7 bases. The CDR3 runs 16 residues. Unmatched junction bases numbered 11, after V lost 7 bases and J lost 2 bases. CDR1 is LNHDA and CDR2 is SQIVND in the germline V gene (reference sequence). CDR3 bases: TGTGCCAGTAAGTCGGGACAGCTGCCGGGCAATCAGCCCCAGCATTTT. This encodes CASKSGQLPGNQPQHF.

This clonotype was found many times. CDR3 sequence (DNA): TGCGCCAGCAGCTTGGGATGGGCTAGCAGCTCCTACGAGCAGTACTTC. Its protein product is CASSLGWASSSYEQYF. V and J are TRBV5-1 and TRBJ2-7; weak D call: TRBD2 (5 bases). The CDR3 runs 16 residues. Trimming cost V 0 bases and J 0 bases, with 13 bases left between them. CDR1 and CDR2 from the germline V gene are SGHRS and YFSETQ.

This clonotype occurred many times. The chain recombines TRBV6-2 or TRBV6-3 with TRBJ2-7; perhaps TRBD1 as D (6 bases). This CDR3 has 17 residues. The germline V and J ends were trimmed by 2 bases and 4 bases, with 21 bases remaining between them. Germline V gene lookup returns CDR1 MNHEY and CDR2 SVGEGT. The CDR3 nucleotides read TGTGCCAGCAGTTACAAATACGGGGACACCTCCCCATACGAGCAGTACTTC. Translating it yields CASSYKYGDTSPYEQYF.

This clonotype was observed many times. This chain joins TRBV7-2 and TRBJ2-7; TRBD2 aligns across 8 bases. V gave up 3 bases and J gave up 0 bases; unmatched junction bases: 4. This CDR3 region has 15 residues. Germline-derived CDR1 and CDR2 are SGHTA and FQGNSA. Here the CDR3 DNA reads TGTGCCAGCAGCTTTAGCGGGGTCAGCTCCTACGAGCAGTACTTC. Its translation: CASSFSGVSSYEQYF. The variable domain in full, completed from reference TRBV7-2 and TRBJ2-7, reads GAGVSQSPSNKVTEKGKDVELRCDPISGHTALYWYRQSLGQGLEFLIYFQGNSAPDKSGLPSDRFSAERTGGSVSTLTIQRTQQEDSAVYLCASSFSGVSSYEQYFGPGTRLTVT.

This clonotype was recorded many times. This chain links TRBV13 with TRBJ2-2; D perhaps matches TRBD2 (6 bases). The CDR3 has 13 amino acids. The germline V and J ends were trimmed by 8 bases and 4 bases, with 11 bases remaining between them. Germline values: CDR1 PRHDT, CDR2 FYEKMQ (reference sequence). CDR3 residues: CASASGFTGELFF. The CDR3 DNA is TGTGCCAGCGCAAGCGGGTTCACCGGGGAGCTGTTTTTT.

This clonotype was found many times. The chain employs TRBV28 and TRBJ2-7; D remains unclear. CDR1 is MDHEN, CDR2 SYDVKM, per germline. V was clipped by 6 bases and J by 1 base, with 10 bases between them. CDR3 length: 13 amino acids. The CDR3 protein is CASRLTSSYEQYF. The CDR3 bases are TGTGCCAGCAGGCTCACAAGTTCCTACGAGCAGTACTTC.

V usage is TRBV20-1 and J usage is TRBJ2-2, with 15 bases aligning to TRBD2. Germline lookup yields CDR1 DFQATT and CDR2 SNEGSKA (reference sequence). Trimming removed 6 bases from V and 5 bases from J; junction bases left unmatched: 10. The CDR3 is made up of 17 amino acids. The CDR3 nucleotides read TGCAGTGCCCGAACGGGACTAGCGGGAGGAGTTACCGGGGAGCTGTTTTTT. The encoded protein is CSARTGLAGGVTGELFF.

In its sample, this clonotype was seen many times. The V gene is TRBV6-5, the J gene TRBJ2-5; D may be TRBD2 (6 bases). Per germline, CDR1 MNHEY and CDR2 SVGAGI. The CDR3 is 15 residues long. The V end was cut by 7 bases, the J end by 5 bases, with 20 bases between. CDR3 amino acids: CASTSSGGVWETQYF. In DNA, the CDR3 is TGTGCCAGCACATCCTCAGGAGGGGTGTGGGAGACCCAGTACTTC.

The rearrangement links TRBV6-1 to TRBJ2-5; 7 bases agree with TRBD2. Unmatched junction bases numbered 12, after V lost 5 bases and J lost 3 bases. This CDR3 contains 16 residues. Germline V gene lookup returns CDR1 MNHNS and CDR2 SASEGT. CDR3 coding DNA: TGTGCCAGCAGTATAGGGAACGGCGGGAGCAAAGAGACCCAGTACTTC. It specifies CASSIGNGGSKETQYF.

CDR3 region: CARRGDNSYEQYF. As DNA, the CDR3 is TGTGCCCGCCGCGGGGACAACTCCTACGAGCAGTACTTC. The rearrangement uses TRBV30 and TRBJ2-7; D is perhaps TRBD1 or TRBD2 (6 bases each). Germline V gene sequence: CDR1 GTSNPN, CDR2 SVGIG (reference sequence). V shed 8 bases and J shed 0 bases, with 14 bases lying between them. The CDR3 totals 13 residues.

This clonotype was counted at least ten times. The chain links TRBV7-9 to TRBJ2-5; TRBD2 matches 10 bases. The trim removed 6 bases at V and 5 bases at J, leaving 3 bases unmatched. The CDR3 covers 13 residues. Germline V lookup: CDR1 SEHNR, CDR2 FQNEAQ (reference sequence). In DNA, the CDR3 is TGTGCCAGCAGTCGAGCGGGGGGGGAGACCCAGTACTTC. Translation gives CASSRAGGETQYF. Together with reference TRBV7-9 and TRBJ2-5, the CDR3 gives the full variable domain: DTGVSQNPRHKITKRGQNVTFRCDPISEHNRLYWYRQTLGQGPEFLTYFQNEAQLEKSRLLSDRFSAERPKGSFSTLEIQRTEQGDSAMYLCASSRAGGETQYFGPGTRLLVL.

In its sample, this clonotype was seen many times. The chain is built from TRBV11-2 and TRBJ2-7; 8 bases fit TRBD1. Germline V lookup: CDR1 SGHAT, CDR2 FQNNGV. V was pared by 5 bases and J by 2 bases, with 8 bases of the junction left unmatched. The CDR3 spans 15 residues. CDR3 loop: CASSARTGRTYEQYF. Here the CDR3 DNA reads TGTGCCAGCAGCGCCCGGACAGGGCGTACCTACGAGCAGTACTTC.

The table lists this clonotype with many counts. This sequence joins TRBV6-1 and TRBJ1-2; D remains unclear. Germline V gene data show CDR1 as MNHNS and CDR2 as SASEGT. V was pared by 1 base and J by 0 bases, with 9 bases between. This CDR3 is 15 amino acids long. The CDR3 coding sequence is TGTGCCAGCAGTGAAGGGCGGAACCCTAACTATGGCTACACCTTC. Translating gives CASSEGRNPNYGYTF.

This clonotype was observed at least ten times. The rearrangement joins TRBV28 to TRBJ2-7, with TRBD1 matching 8 bases. This CDR3 has 15 amino acids. Germline V gives CDR1 MDHEN, CDR2 SYDVKM. V shed 4 bases and J 2 bases; nucleotides not matched to a gene: 7. CDR3 sequence: CASSSSDRDAYEQYF. In DNA form, the CDR3 reads TGTGCCAGCAGTTCCTCGGACAGGGACGCCTACGAGCAGTACTTC. The entire variable domain, with the rest obtained from reference TRBV28 and TRBJ2-7, is as follows: DVKVTQSSRYLVKRTGEKVFLECVQDMDHENMFWYRQDPGLGLRLIYFSYDVKMKEKGDIPEGYSVSREKKERFSLILESASTNQTSMYLCASSSSDRDAYEQYFGPGTRLTVT.

The rearrangement links TRBV6-2 or TRBV6-3 to TRBJ1-1, with D unresolved. V lost 8 bases and J 0 bases, leaving 16 bases between the germline ends. The CDR3 extends over 15 amino acids. CDR1 is MNHEY, CDR2 SVGEGT, per germline. Written as DNA, the CDR3 is TGTGCCAGCCGGGGAACCGAGTCGATGAACACTGAAGCTTTCTTT. This sequence encodes CASRGTESMNTEAFF.

This clonotype was seen many times. The chain has TRBV6-5 and TRBJ1-5, with no clear D. Germline CDR1 MNHEY, CDR2 SVGAGI. This CDR3 has 15 residues. The germline V and J ends were trimmed by 0 bases and 7 bases, with 13 bases remaining between them. The CDR3 bases are TGTGCCAGCAGTTACTCAGCGGGTTATGGACAGCCCCAGCATTTT. Translated, it gives CASSYSAGYGQPQHF.